This T cell receptor beta chain appears in the sequencing data of a study of blood T cells in healthy people across ages. Findings and limits, study-wide: Per million T cells, the diversity of TCR beta decreased roughly linearly as age advanced.

The use of a sample-barcoded 5' primer and a J-beta primer mix characterized a second PCR of about 7 to 12 cycles. TCRdb passed the 5' RACE reads through MiXCR, listing each CDR3 protein once. The data contain 590,000 or so distinct CDR3 sequences, 25% to 30% of them singletons. This clonotype has at least ten counts. The antigen is unknown. This CDR3 has 19 residues. Germline V CDR1 and CDR2: SGHKS, YYEKEE (reference sequence). J lost 3 bases, V lost 3 bases, and 11 bases had no gene match. The donors, all healthy, were Caucasians living in Russia, aged about 6 to 90. Sequenced input: blood. This chain links TRBV5-5 with TRBJ2-6; 11 bases line up with TRBD1. The TCR comes from a woman older than 75 in good health. CDR3 nucleotide sequence: TGTGCCAGCAGCTACCAGTTTGGACAGGGGGCTGTTGGGGCCAACGTCCTGACTTTC. Translated: CASSYQFGQGAVGANVLTF.